The 12 T cell receptor beta chains reported below all come from one sample, sequenced in a study of cytomegalovirus exposure and HLA in healthy donors. Primers included in the PCR were 60 Vbeta and 13 Jbeta primers. The table came from immunoSEQ multiplex PCR; TCRdb's copy has only in-frame clones and leaves some out. In total, the table holds just over 150,000 clones. Sequencing was done on a sample of PBMCs. These receptors all come from a man younger than 40 in good health and CMV-seronegative.

This chain connects TRBV5-6 to TRBJ2-3, with D maybe TRBD1 (5 bases). The V and J ends lost 0 bases and 2 bases respectively, with 13 bases between them. Per germline, CDR1 SGHDT and CDR2 YYEEEE. There are 16 residues in the CDR3. The CDR3 protein is CASSLVTGSNTDTQYF. Written as DNA, the CDR3 is TGTGCCAGCAGCTTGGTTACAGGATCTAACACAGATACGCAGTATTTT.

The rearrangement uses TRBV30 and TRBJ2-3; 13 bases are a match to TRBD2. Germline loops: CDR1 GTSNPN, CDR2 SVGIG (reference sequence). The CDR3 covers 17 residues. Unmatched junction bases numbered 13, after V lost 8 bases and J lost 2 bases. The CDR3 region has the DNA TGTGCCGCCGAACTAGGACTAGCGGGAGTAAACACAGATACGCAGTATTTT. It codes for CAAELGLAGVNTDTQYF.

This chain's CDR3 is CASSRGGAGGPYNEQFF. In nucleotides, the CDR3 is TGCGCCAGCAGCCGAGGGGGAGCGGGAGGGCCCTACAATGAGCAGTTCTTC. J is TRBJ2-1 and V is TRBV4-1; 10 nucleotides line up with TRBD2. V was clipped by 4 bases and J by 2 bases; unmatched bases: 8. The CDR3 is 17 residues long. CDR1 and CDR2 from the germline V gene are MGHRA and YSYEKL.

The chain couples TRBV7-9 to TRBJ2-5, with 8 positions matching TRBD1. The CDR3 contains 14 residues. Trimming took 5 bases from V and 2 from J; bases not matched to a gene: 4. Germline-derived CDR1 and CDR2 are SEHNR and FQNEAQ (reference sequence). CDR3 DNA: TGTGCCAGCAGCGCGGGACAGGCACAAGAGACCCAGTACTTC. Translation: CASSAGQAQETQYF. Full variable domain (outside the CDR3, taken from reference TRBV7-9 and TRBJ2-5): DTGVSQNPRHKITKRGQNVTFRCDPISEHNRLYWYRQTLGQGPEFLTYFQNEAQLEKSRLLSDRFSAERPKGSFSTLEIQRTEQGDSAMYLCASSAGQAQETQYFGPGTRLLVL.

This sequence joins TRBV18 and TRBJ1-2; D might be TRBD1 (5 bases). The CDR3 contains 14 residues. V lost 2 bases and J 2 bases, leaving 9 bases between the germline ends. Germline loops: CDR1 KGHSH, CDR2 LQKENI. The CDR3 DNA reads as TGTGCCAGCTCACCAGCGACAGCCAACTATGGCTACACCTTC. This sequence encodes CASSPATANYGYTF.

The chain recombines TRBV25-1 with TRBJ1-1, with D maybe TRBD1 (6 bases). V dropped 4 bases and J dropped 4 bases, with 13 bases sitting between them. The CDR3 covers 14 residues. Germline V gene lookup returns CDR1 MGHDK and CDR2 SYGVNS. The DNA of the CDR3 is TGTGCCAGCAGTGTCTCAGGGGCCGGCACTGAAGCTTTCTTT. Residues: CASSVSGAGTEAFF.

This chain joins TRBV6-5 and TRBJ1-1, with D possibly matching TRBD1 (5 bases). This CDR3 is 15 amino acids long. Trimming cost V 0 bases and J 1 base, with 9 bases left between them. From germline, CDR1 is MNHEY and CDR2 SVGAGI. The CDR3 sequence is CASSYSWGRNTEAFF. The CDR3 nucleotides are TGTGCCAGCAGTTACTCGTGGGGCCGGAACACTGAAGCTTTCTTT.

The gene calls are TRBV29-1 and TRBJ2-5; maybe TRBD1 (7 bases). Trimming removed 3 bases from V and 8 bases from J, with 16 bases in between. The CDR3 totals 13 residues. Germline V gene data show CDR1 as SQVTM and CDR2 as ANQGSEA. DNA of the CDR3: TGCAGCGTTGAGGGAGGAGGGGGCACAACCCAGTACTTC. Translating it yields CSVEGGGGTTQYF.

The chain combines TRBV7-9 with TRBJ2-7, with D perhaps TRBD2 (5 bases). V lost 4 bases to trimming and J lost 7 bases, with 14 bases between them. The germline CDR1 and CDR2 sequences are SEHNR and FQNEAQ (reference sequence). The CDR3 sequence is 13 residues long. This chain's CDR3 is CASSSDPSGEQYF. The DNA for the CDR3 is TGTGCCAGCAGCTCGGACCCCTCGGGAGAGCAGTACTTC.

This rearrangement joins TRBV4-2 to TRBJ2-7; 7 bases align to TRBD1. V lost 2 bases and J lost 4; bases outside the gene matches: 11. Looked up from germline, CDR1 is LGHNA and CDR2 is YNFKEQ. The CDR3 extends over 16 amino acids. The CDR3 bases are TGTGCCAGCAGCCAAAACGGACAGGCAGCTAGTTACGAGCAGTACTTC. It yields the protein CASSQNGQAASYEQYF.

V is TRBV6-1 and J is TRBJ2-6; TRBD2 is a possible D gene (7 bases). CDR3 length: 15 residues. CDR1 and CDR2 (germline): MNHNS, SASEGT. V gave up 8 bases and J gave up 0 bases, with 11 bases separating them. The CDR3 DNA reads as TGTGCCAGCTGGAGGGGGGGCTCTGGGGCCAACGTCCTGACTTTC. Its protein product is CASWRGGSGANVLTF.

The chain links TRBV9 to TRBJ2-7; 8 nucleotides agree with TRBD2. V shed 1 base, J shed 2 bases, and the junction held 2 bases outside the gene matches. The germline gives CDR1 SGDLS, CDR2 YYNGEE. This CDR3 has 14 residues. CDR3 residues: CASSVTSGAYEQYF. CDR3 coding DNA: TGTGCCAGCAGCGTAACTAGCGGTGCCTACGAGCAGTACTTC. The variable domain in full, with the rest retrieved from reference TRBV9 and TRBJ2-7, is DSGVTQTPKHLITATGQRVTLRCSPRSGDLSVYWYQQSLDQGLQFLIQYYNGEERAKGNILERFSAQQFPDLHSELNLSSLELGDSALYFCASSVTSGAYEQYFGPGTRLTVT.